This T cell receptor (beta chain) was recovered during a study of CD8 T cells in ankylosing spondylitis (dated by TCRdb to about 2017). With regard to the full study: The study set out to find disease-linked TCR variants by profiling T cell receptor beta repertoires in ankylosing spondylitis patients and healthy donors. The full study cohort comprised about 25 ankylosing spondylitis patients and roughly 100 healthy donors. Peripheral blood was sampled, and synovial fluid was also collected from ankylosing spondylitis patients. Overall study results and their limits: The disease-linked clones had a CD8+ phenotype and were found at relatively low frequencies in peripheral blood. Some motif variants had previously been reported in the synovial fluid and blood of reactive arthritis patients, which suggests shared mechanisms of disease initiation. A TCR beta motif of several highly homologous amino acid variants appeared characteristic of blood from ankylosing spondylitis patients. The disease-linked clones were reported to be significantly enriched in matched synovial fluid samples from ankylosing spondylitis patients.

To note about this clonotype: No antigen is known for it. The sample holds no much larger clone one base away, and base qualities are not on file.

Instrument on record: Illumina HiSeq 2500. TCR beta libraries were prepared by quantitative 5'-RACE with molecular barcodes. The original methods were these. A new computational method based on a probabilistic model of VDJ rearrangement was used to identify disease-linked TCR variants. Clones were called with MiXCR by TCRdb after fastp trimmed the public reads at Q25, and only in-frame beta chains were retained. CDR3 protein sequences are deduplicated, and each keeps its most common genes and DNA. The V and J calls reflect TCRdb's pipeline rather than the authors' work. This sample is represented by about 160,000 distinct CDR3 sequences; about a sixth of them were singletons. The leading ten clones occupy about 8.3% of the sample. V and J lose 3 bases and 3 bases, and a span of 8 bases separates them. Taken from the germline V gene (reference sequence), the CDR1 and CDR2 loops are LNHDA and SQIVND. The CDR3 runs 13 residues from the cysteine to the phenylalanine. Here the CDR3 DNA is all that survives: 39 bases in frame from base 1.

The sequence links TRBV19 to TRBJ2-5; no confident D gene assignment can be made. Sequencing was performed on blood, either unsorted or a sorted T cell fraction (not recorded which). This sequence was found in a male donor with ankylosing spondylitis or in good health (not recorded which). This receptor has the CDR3 CASSMGWKETQYF. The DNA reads TGTGCCAGTAGTATGGGGTGGAAAGAGACCCAGTACTTC.